This paragraph covers one T cell receptor (beta chain) sequence. Its antigen is unknown. This sample is drawn from a study of a mutant IDH1 vaccine in newly diagnosed glioma. Turning to the study itself: The sex distribution of treated patients was 62.5% male and approximately 40% female, with a mean age of roughly 40 years. Previous treatment comprised radiotherapy, temozolomide, or both, mostly both.

With 2 bases clipped from V and 8 bases from J, the junction kept 6 bases outside the gene matches. Germline-derived CDR1 and CDR2 are GTSNPN and SVGIG (reference sequence). There are 15 residues in the CDR3. Indicated time point: week 11, during vaccination. Vaccination comprised doses that each held 300 ug of mutant IDH1 20-mer peptide, plus topical imiquimod. Assay: immunoSEQ multiplex PCR; the TCRdb copy retains only in-frame clones and omits some. The sample contains roughly 70,000 clones, around 84% of which appear only once. The chain uses TRBV30 and TRBJ1-4; 12 bases align to TRBD1. Source: PBMCs, taken from a glioma patient whose treatment included an IDH1 peptide vaccine. The TCR comes from a woman aged 45-60 years with glioma. The CDR3 DNA is TGTGCCTGGAGTAACTGGGACAGGGGGCACGAAAAACTGTTTTTT. Amino acids: CAWSNWDRGHEKLFF.